This T cell receptor beta chain was found in a study of T cell responses to AZD1222 COVID-19 vaccine. At the level of the study: Second-dose timings of about 4 or about 12 weeks were pooled. Study-level results: Two doses of AZD1222 preceded a rise in Spike-specific TCR breadth and depth. In all cases, repertoires were sampled only after the peak T cell response. There were vaccine-associated CD4 TCRs across spike, dominant at 160-218 and 743-854.

On this clone: Antigen unknown.

The repertoire was sequenced with immunoSEQ multiplex PCR; TCRdb's copy has only in-frame clones and lacks some. This sample yields 160,000 or so clones, of which 91% are seen a single time; under 2.5% belongs to the top ten. This sequence originates from an adult in good health. The input for sequencing was peripheral blood, taken on day 0 of AZD1222 vaccination.

The CDR3 DNA sequence: TGTGCCAGTAGCGCAGCGGGCGGGAGCTCCTACAATGAGCAGTTCTTC. This translates into CASSAAGGSSYNEQFF. The chain links TRBV19 to TRBJ2-1; 7 nucleotides agree with TRBD2. V shed 6 bases and J 0 bases; nucleotides not matched to a gene: 8. The CDR3 loop spans 16 amino acids. Germline V lookup: CDR1 LNHDA, CDR2 SQIVND (reference sequence).